One sample yielded the 23 T cell receptor beta chains listed below, sequenced in a study of blood T cell repertoires in COVID-19. Generated by immunoSEQ multiplex PCR, the TCRdb table keeps only in-frame clones and is missing some. The sample consists of about 65,000 clones, roughly four fifths of them appearing once. The sequencing input was peripheral blood. Receptor source: a man older than 75 with acute or convalescent COVID-19.

The J gene is TRBJ1-2, the V gene TRBV7-9; D is uncertain. Germline values: CDR1 SEHNR, CDR2 FQNEAQ (reference sequence). There are 13 residues in the CDR3. V was pared by 5 bases and J by 4 bases, with 11 bases between. The CDR3 nucleotides read TGTGCCAGCAGCCAAACAGCCTTCTATGGCTACACCTTC. Encoded protein: CASSQTAFYGYTF.

The chain couples TRBV5-1 to TRBJ2-3, with 10 bases aligning to TRBD1. There are 16 residues in the CDR3. Germline assignment: CDR1 SGHRS and CDR2 YFSETQ. Trimming took 4 bases from V and 0 from J; bases not matched to a gene: 5. CDR3 sequence reads: CASSQGTGESTDTQYF. The CDR3 DNA sequence: TGCGCCAGCAGCCAAGGGACAGGGGAGAGCACAGATACGCAGTATTTT.

The chain recombines TRBV12-3 or TRBV12-4 with TRBJ1-6; D perhaps matches TRBD1 (5 bases). V was pared by 3 bases and J by 10 bases, with 10 bases between. This CDR3 region has 13 residues. The CDR3 loop reads CASSFSGNSPLHF. The CDR3 bases are TGTGCCAGCAGTTTTTCAGGGAACTCACCCCTCCACTTT.

V usage is TRBV6-5 and J usage is TRBJ1-2; possibly TRBD1 for D (6 bases). Germline loops: CDR1 MNHEY, CDR2 SVGAGI. This CDR3 contains 15 residues. Trimming removed 5 bases from V and 2 bases from J, with 15 bases in between. CDR3 sequence: CASSPVGGANYGYTF. The CDR3 bases are TGTGCCAGCAGTCCCGTTGGGGGCGCGAACTATGGCTACACCTTC.

This clone has only one observation. The chain joins TRBV30 to TRBJ1-5; D is perhaps TRBD1 (5 bases). V lost 2 bases, J lost 2 bases, and 22 bases lay in between. Germline CDR1 reads GTSNPN; CDR2 reads SVGIG (reference sequence). This CDR3 spans 18 amino acids. The CDR3 loop reads CAWSNPRPGGVGNQPQHF. The CDR3 DNA follows: TGTGCCTGGAGTAACCCCCGCCCGGGAGGGGTGGGCAATCAGCCCCAGCATTTT.

The chain uses TRBV27 and TRBJ1-2; unclear D gene. Germline V lookup: CDR1 MNHEY, CDR2 SMNVEV (reference sequence). The CDR3 extends over 13 amino acids. Between the trimmed V and J ends, which lost 4 bases and 6 bases, there was a span of 12 bases. DNA of the CDR3: TGTGCCAGCAGTTCGCAACCGGCGGATGGCTACACCTTC. The encoded protein is CASSSQPADGYTF.

This clone was detected only once. V gene TRBV23-1 combines with J gene TRBJ1-4, with TRBD1 matching 10 bases. TRBV23-1 is assigned to the ORF class and has an uncertain function. J was trimmed by 3 bases and V by 4 bases; bases with no gene match: 8. The CDR3 length is 17 residues. The CDR3 DNA is TGCGCCAGCAGTCTCGGACAGGGGGTTTTTTCTAATGAAAAACTGTTTTTT. Protein product: CASSLGQGVFSNEKLFF.

The chain links TRBV5-1 to TRBJ1-2; 7 bases map to TRBD1. The trim removed 2 bases at V and 2 bases at J, leaving 6 bases unmatched. In germline, CDR1 is SGHRS, CDR2 YFSETQ. The length of the CDR3 is 15 residues. The CDR3: CASSLGQVPNYGYTF. CDR3 DNA sequence: TGCGCCAGCAGCTTAGGACAGGTCCCAAACTATGGCTACACCTTC.

The chain links TRBV7-9 to TRBJ1-1; no firm D call. The CDR3 is 15 amino acids. CDR1 is SEHNR, CDR2 FQNEAQ, per germline (reference sequence). Trimming shortened V by 4 bases and J by 0 bases, and 12 bases separated the two germline ends. CDR3 sequence (DNA): TGTGCCAGCAGCTCCCTGGGGAGATTGAACACTGAAGCTTTCTTT. The encoded protein is CASSSLGRLNTEAFF.

V is TRBV7-8 and J is TRBJ2-7, with D possibly TRBD1 on 5 matching bases. Trimming left V 1 base short and J 4 bases short, with 14 bases between. Germline V gene sequence: CDR1 SGHVS, CDR2 FQNEAQ. CDR3 length equals 15 residues. As DNA, the CDR3 is TGTGCCAGCAGCTTAGGCCACCTTCAGGGTTACGAGCAGTACTTC. Its protein is CASSLGHLQGYEQYF.

The chain combines TRBV12-3 or TRBV12-4 with TRBJ2-1, with TRBD2 as a possible D gene (5 bases). This CDR3 region has 13 residues. V lost 7 bases and J 6 bases, leaving 13 bases between the germline ends. CDR3 region: CASKGGSGNEQFF. DNA for the CDR3: TGTGCCAGCAAGGGTGGGAGCGGCAATGAGCAGTTCTTC.

The chain is built from TRBV5-4 and TRBJ1-2, with 8 positions matching TRBD1. This CDR3 comprises 15 residues. V lost 4 bases and J lost 3; bases outside the gene matches: 8. Germline lookup yields CDR1 SGHNT and CDR2 YYREEE (reference sequence). This CDR3 reads CASSRATGGDYGYTF. CDR3 in DNA: TGTGCCAGCAGCCGCGCCACAGGGGGTGACTATGGCTACACCTTC.

The V and J genes are TRBV5-4 and TRBJ2-1; 8 nucleotides line up with TRBD1. CDR1 SGHNT and CDR2 YYREEE come from the germline V gene (reference sequence). V dropped 2 bases and J dropped 4; count of bases not matched to a gene: 5. This CDR3 contains 15 residues. The CDR3 coding sequence is TGTGCCAGCAGCTTCAGGGGGCGGATATACAATGAGCAGTTCTTC. This codes for CASSFRGRIYNEQFF.

The chain employs TRBV2 and TRBJ2-5; D perhaps matches TRBD2 (6 bases). Germline values: CDR1 SNHLY, CDR2 FYNNEI. The ends were cut back, 2 bases at V and 7 bases at J, with 17 bases in the middle. This CDR3 comprises 15 residues. Here the CDR3 DNA reads TGTGCCAGCAGTGAATTTAGCGGATCCGGGGGGACCCAGTACTTC. It translates to CASSEFSGSGGTQYF.

The rearrangement uses TRBV6-5 and TRBJ2-7; TRBD2 is a possible D gene (7 bases). This CDR3 is 14 amino acids long. V was cut by 6 bases and J by 2 bases, with 14 bases left in between. Germline values: CDR1 MNHEY, CDR2 SVGAGI. CDR3 loop: CASRGGADAYEQYF. The DNA of the CDR3 is TGTGCCAGCAGGGGGGGGGCGGACGCCTACGAGCAGTACTTC.

This chain connects TRBV5-1 to TRBJ1-4; 9 bases align to TRBD1. V trimming: 1 base; J trimming: 7 bases; junction bases outside the gene matches: 5. CDR1 SGHRS and CDR2 YFSETQ come from the germline V gene. The CDR3 contains 15 residues. In DNA, the CDR3 is TGCGCCAGCAGCTTGACAGGGGGCGACAGTGAAAAACTGTTTTTT. Residues: CASSLTGGDSEKLFF.

The chain joins TRBV7-2 to TRBJ1-5, with D unclear. The ends were cut back, 3 bases at V and 0 bases at J, with 9 bases in the middle. Germline V gene lookup returns CDR1 SGHTA and CDR2 FQGNSA. The length of the CDR3 is 15 residues. The CDR3 bases are TGTGCCAGCAGCTTGAGGGAGATTAGCAATCAGCCCCAGCATTTT. Translating it yields CASSLREISNQPQHF.

The chain uses TRBV7-2 and TRBJ2-6; D gene ambiguous. V gave up 5 bases and J gave up 0 bases, with 11 bases separating them. The CDR3 spans 16 residues. CDR1 is SGHTA and CDR2 is FQGNSA in the germline V gene. The CDR3 DNA is TGTGCCAGCAGCAAATTCGTTAGCTCTGGGGCCAACGTCCTGACTTTC. Protein product: CASSKFVSSGANVLTF.

V and J are TRBV27 and TRBJ1-2; TRBD1 agrees at 12 bases. The CDR3 has 15 residues. V dropped 8 bases and J dropped 2; count of bases not matched to a gene: 6. The germline V gene has CDR1 MNHEY and CDR2 SMNVEV (reference sequence). CDR3 nucleotide sequence: TGTGCCAGCGCCCGAGGGACAGGGGGCAACTATGGCTACACCTTC. Translation: CASARGTGGNYGYTF.

The chain employs TRBV20-1 and TRBJ1-1, with D uncertain. The length of the CDR3 is 11 residues. Germline V gene data show CDR1 as DFQATT and CDR2 as SNEGSKA (reference sequence). With 8 bases removed from V and 5 bases from J, the gap between germline ends came to 12 bases. CDR3 loop: CSRSGYTEAFF. CDR3 sequence (DNA): TGCAGTCGCTCGGGGTATACTGAAGCTTTCTTT.

The chain links TRBV14 to TRBJ1-2; 9 bases align to TRBD1. V lost 4 bases and J lost 5; bases outside the gene matches: 8. The CDR3 is 15 amino acids. CDR1 and CDR2 from the germline V gene are SGHDN and FVKESK. The CDR3 loop reads CASSPLPGTGYGYTF. As DNA, the CDR3 is TGTGCCAGCAGCCCCCTACCAGGGACAGGGTATGGCTACACCTTC.

This clone was counted only a few times. The junction does not match germline at one end; this may be a read error. This chain connects TRBV25-1 to TRBJ2-1; 10 bases agree with TRBD1. Germline CDR1 MGHDK, CDR2 SYGVNS. The CDR3 consists of 14 residues. The CDR3 reads CASSRDRGPTERFF. The CDR3 DNA is TGTGCCAGCAGCCGGGACAGGGGCCCTACCGAGCGGTTCTTC.

J is TRBJ2-7 and V is TRBV28, with D unresolved. The CDR3 totals 13 residues. Germline V gene lookup returns CDR1 MDHEN and CDR2 SYDVKM. Trimming removed 8 bases at V and 1 base at J, with 12 bases between. The CDR3 spells CASCLTTSYEQYF. The CDR3 nucleotides are TGTGCCAGCTGCCTCACGACTTCCTACGAGCAGTACTTC.